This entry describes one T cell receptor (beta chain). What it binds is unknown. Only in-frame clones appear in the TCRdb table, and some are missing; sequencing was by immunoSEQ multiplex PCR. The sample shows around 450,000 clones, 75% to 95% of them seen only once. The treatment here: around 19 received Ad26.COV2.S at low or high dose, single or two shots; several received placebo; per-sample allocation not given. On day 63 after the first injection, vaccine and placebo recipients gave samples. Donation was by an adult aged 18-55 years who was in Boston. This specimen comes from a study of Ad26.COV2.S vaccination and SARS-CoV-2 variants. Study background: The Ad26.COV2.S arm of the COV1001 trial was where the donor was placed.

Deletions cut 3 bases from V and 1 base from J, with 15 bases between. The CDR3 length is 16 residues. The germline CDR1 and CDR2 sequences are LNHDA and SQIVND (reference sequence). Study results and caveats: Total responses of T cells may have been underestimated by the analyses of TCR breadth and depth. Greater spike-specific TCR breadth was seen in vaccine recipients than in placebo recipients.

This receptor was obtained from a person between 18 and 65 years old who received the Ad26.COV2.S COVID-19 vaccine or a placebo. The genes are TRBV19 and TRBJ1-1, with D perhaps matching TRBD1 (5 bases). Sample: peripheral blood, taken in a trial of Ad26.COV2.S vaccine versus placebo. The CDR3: CASSIKSGTGNTEAFF. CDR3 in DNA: TGTGCCAGTAGTATTAAAAGCGGGACCGGGAACACTGAAGCTTTCTTT.